There are a few counts of the clone carrying this TCR beta chain. The data derive from a study of T cells after yellow fever vaccination. One entry per CDR3 protein results from TCRdb running MiXCR on the 5' RACE reads. The sample records about 350,000 distinct CDR3 sequences, approximately 10% being singletons. The sequences come from PBMCs, collected on the day of the first yellow fever vaccination. The sequence came from a man between 18 and 29 years old who received the YFV17D yellow fever vaccine.

CDR3 coding DNA: TGTGCCATCAGTGTGAGTGAGGGGTCTCAGAATTCACCCCTCCACTTT. This gives the protein CAISVSEGSQNSPLHF. The V gene is TRBV10-3, the J gene TRBJ1-6; tentative D call: TRBD1 (5 bases). Germline V gene data show CDR1 as ENHRY and CDR2 as SYGVKD. V was shortened by 4 bases and J by 7 bases, with 17 bases between the two germline ends. The CDR3 extends over 16 amino acids.